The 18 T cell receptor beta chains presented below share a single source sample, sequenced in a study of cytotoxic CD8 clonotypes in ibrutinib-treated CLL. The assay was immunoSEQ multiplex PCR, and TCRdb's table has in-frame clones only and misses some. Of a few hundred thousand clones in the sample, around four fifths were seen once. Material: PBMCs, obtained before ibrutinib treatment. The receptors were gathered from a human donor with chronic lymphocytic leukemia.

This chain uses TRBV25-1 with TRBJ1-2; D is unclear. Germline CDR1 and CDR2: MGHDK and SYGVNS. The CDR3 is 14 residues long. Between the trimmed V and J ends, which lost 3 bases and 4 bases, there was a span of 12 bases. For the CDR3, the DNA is TGTGCCAGCAGTGACTTCTCGGGCGGCTATGGCTACACCTTC. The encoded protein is CASSDFSGGYGYTF.

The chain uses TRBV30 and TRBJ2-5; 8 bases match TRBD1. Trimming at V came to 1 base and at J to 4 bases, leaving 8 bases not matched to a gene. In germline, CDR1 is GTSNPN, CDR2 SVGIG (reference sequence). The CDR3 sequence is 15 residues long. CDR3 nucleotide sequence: TGTGCCTGGAGTGAAACCGGACAGGGCGGAGAGACCCAGTACTTC. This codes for CAWSETGQGGETQYF.

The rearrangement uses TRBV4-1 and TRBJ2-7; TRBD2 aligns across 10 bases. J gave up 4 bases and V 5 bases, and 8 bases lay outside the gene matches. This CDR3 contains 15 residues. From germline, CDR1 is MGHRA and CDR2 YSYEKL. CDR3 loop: CASSTRAGGPYEQYF. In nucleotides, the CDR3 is TGCGCCAGCAGCACGAGAGCGGGAGGGCCTTACGAGCAGTACTTC.

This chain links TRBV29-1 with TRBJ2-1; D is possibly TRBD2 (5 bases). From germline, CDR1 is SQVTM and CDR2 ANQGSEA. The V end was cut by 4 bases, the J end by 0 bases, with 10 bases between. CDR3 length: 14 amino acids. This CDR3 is CSVVERSSYNEQFF. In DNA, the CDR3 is TGCAGCGTTGTTGAGCGGAGCTCCTACAATGAGCAGTTCTTC.

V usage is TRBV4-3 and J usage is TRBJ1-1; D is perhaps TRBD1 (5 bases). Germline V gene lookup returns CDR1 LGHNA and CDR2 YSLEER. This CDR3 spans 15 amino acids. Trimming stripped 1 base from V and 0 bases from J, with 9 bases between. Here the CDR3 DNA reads TGCGCCAGCAGCCAAGCTGGGGGGTTGAACACTGAAGCTTTCTTT. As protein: CASSQAGGLNTEAFF.

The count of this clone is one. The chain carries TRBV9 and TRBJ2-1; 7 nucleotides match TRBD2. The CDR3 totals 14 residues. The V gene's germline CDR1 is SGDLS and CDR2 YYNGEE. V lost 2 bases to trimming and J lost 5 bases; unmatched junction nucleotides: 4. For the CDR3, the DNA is TGTGCCAGCAGCGTTAGACTAGCAGACAATGAGCAGTTCTTC. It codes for CASSVRLADNEQFF.

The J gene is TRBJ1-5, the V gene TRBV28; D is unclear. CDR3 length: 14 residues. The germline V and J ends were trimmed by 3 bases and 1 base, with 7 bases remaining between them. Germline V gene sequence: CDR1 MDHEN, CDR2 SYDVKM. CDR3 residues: CASSFLDSNQPQHF. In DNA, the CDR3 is TGTGCCAGCAGTTTCTTGGACAGCAATCAGCCCCAGCATTTT.

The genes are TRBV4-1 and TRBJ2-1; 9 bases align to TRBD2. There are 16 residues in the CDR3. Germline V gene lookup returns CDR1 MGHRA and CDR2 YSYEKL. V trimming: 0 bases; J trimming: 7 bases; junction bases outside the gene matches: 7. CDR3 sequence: CASSQDTREGWNEQFF. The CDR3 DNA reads TGCGCCAGCAGCCAAGATACGCGGGAGGGGTGGAATGAGCAGTTCTTC.

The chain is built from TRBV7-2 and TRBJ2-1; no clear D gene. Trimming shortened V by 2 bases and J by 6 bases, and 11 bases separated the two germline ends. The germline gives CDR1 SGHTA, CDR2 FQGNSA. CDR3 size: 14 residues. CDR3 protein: CASSLFGFRNEQFF. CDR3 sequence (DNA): TGTGCCAGCAGCTTATTCGGTTTCCGCAATGAGCAGTTCTTC. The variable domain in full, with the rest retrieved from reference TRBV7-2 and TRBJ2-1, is GAGVSQSPSNKVTEKGKDVELRCDPISGHTALYWYRQSLGQGLEFLIYFQGNSAPDKSGLPSDRFSAERTGGSVSTLTIQRTQQEDSAVYLCASSLFGFRNEQFFGPGTRLTVL.

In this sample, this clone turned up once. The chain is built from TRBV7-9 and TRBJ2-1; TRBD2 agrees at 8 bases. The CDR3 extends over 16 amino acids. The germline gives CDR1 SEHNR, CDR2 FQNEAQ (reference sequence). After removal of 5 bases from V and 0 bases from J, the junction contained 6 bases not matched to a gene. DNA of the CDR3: TGTGCCAGCAGCGATACGAGCGGGAGCTCCTACAATGAGCAGTTCTTC. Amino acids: CASSDTSGSSYNEQFF.

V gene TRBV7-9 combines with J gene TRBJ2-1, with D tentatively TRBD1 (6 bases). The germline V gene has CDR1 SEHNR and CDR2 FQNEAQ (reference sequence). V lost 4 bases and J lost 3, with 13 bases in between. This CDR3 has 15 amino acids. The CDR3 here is CASSSPGHSYNEQFF. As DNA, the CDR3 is TGTGCCAGCAGCTCTCCGGGACACAGCTACAATGAGCAGTTCTTC.

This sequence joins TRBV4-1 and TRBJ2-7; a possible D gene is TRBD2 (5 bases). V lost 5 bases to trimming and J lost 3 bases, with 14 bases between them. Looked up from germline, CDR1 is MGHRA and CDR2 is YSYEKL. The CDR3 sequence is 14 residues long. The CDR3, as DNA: TGCGCCAGCAGCGCTCGACACGGGATCTACGAGCAGTACTTC. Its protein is CASSARHGIYEQYF.

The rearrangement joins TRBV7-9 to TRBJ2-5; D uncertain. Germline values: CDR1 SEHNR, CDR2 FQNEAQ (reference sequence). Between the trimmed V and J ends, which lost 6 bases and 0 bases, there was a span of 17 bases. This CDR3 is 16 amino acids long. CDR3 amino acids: CASRPDRSSYQETQYF. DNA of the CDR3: TGTGCCAGCAGACCGGACCGCAGTTCGTACCAAGAGACCCAGTACTTC.

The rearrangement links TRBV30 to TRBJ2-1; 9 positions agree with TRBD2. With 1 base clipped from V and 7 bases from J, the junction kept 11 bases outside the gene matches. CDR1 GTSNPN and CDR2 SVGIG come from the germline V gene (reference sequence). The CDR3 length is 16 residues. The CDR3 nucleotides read TGTGCCTGGAGTGGCGGCGGGAGGGCCGGACGTAATGAGCAGTTCTTC. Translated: CAWSGGGRAGRNEQFF.

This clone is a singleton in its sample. CDR3 DNA: TGTGCCAGCAGCCTCGCAATAACTAGCGGGAGAGCCGACGATGAGCAGTTCTTC. It is translated as CASSLAITSGRADDEQFF. The V and J genes are TRBV4-2 and TRBJ2-1; TRBD2 agrees at 11 bases. This CDR3 has 18 residues. Per germline, CDR1 LGHNA and CDR2 YNFKEQ. The junction had 16 bases not matched to a gene; V was cut back by 4 bases and J by 8 bases.

The CDR3 region has the DNA TGTGCCAGCAGCCAAGCCTGGACGGTCTCCAGTGGAAACACCATATATTTT. Protein product: CASSQAWTVSSGNTIYF. V gene TRBV7-9 combines with J gene TRBJ1-3, with D hard to call. CDR3 length: 17 amino acids. CDR1 SEHNR and CDR2 FQNEAQ come from the germline V gene (reference sequence). Trimming took off 5 bases at V and 3 bases at J, with 20 bases between the two ends.

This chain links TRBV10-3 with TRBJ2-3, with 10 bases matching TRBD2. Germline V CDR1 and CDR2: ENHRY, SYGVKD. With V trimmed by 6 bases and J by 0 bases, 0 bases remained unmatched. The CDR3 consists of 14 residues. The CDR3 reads CAIRGLASTDTQYF. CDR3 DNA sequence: TGTGCCATCAGGGGACTAGCGAGCACAGATACGCAGTATTTT.

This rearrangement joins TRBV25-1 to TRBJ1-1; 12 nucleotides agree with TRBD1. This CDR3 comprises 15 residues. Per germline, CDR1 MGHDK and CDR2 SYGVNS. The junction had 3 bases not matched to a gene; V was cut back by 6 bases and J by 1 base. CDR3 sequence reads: CASRGTGGWNTEAFF. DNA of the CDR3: TGTGCCAGCAGGGGGACAGGGGGCTGGAACACTGAAGCTTTCTTT.